A selection of T cell receptor beta chains follows, all from one sample in a study of shared clonotypes between healthy human individuals. Only in-frame clones appear in the TCRdb table, and some are missing; sequencing was by immunoSEQ multiplex PCR. The profile shows a few million clones, under 95% of them singletons. What was sequenced was naive CD4+ T cells from PBMCs. These receptors were collected from a man aged 18 to 29 in good health. Some clones in this sample may be carry-over from other donors' samples. The CDR3 runs from the conserved cysteine through the conserved F or W. The D gene is left open where the match is weak.

DNA: TGTGCCAGCTCACCACCGTCAGGGGTTAATTCACCCCTCCACTTT; CDR3: CASSPPSGVNSPLHF; J: TRBJ1-6; V: TRBV18; D: -
DNA: TGTGCCTGGAGACCCTGGACAGGGGGCGCAACCTACGAGCAGTACTTC; CDR3: CAWRPWTGGATYEQYF; J: TRBJ2-7; V: TRBV30; D: TRBD1
DNA: TGTGCCAGCAGCTTAGTGGGGAAATGTAGAGCTTACGAGCAGTACTTC; CDR3: CASSLVGKCRAYEQYF; J: TRBJ2-7; V: TRBV7-6; D: -
DNA: TGTGCCAGTACCGGGACACCGAACACCGGGGAGCTGTTTTTT; CDR3: CASTGTPNTGELFF; J: TRBJ2-2; V: TRBV19; D: -
DNA: TGCGCCAGCAGCCAAGGGGCGGCGAATGAACACATTCAGTACTTC; CDR3: CASSQGAANEHIQYF; J: TRBJ2-4; V: TRBV4-1; D: -
DNA: TGCGCCAGCAGCTTAGGACTAGCGGGAAGCGAGCAGTACTTC; CDR3: CASSLGLAGSEQYF; J: TRBJ2-7; V: TRBV5-1; D: TRBD2
DNA: TGTGCCAGCAGCACGAGTTACGGGACTAGCGAAACCACAGATACGCAGTATTTT; CDR3: CASSTSYGTSETTDTQYF; J: TRBJ2-3; V: TRBV13; D: TRBD2
DNA: TGTGCCAGCCAGGGACTAGCGGGAGGCCACTACGAGCAGTACTTC; CDR3: CASQGLAGGHYEQYF; J: TRBJ2-7; V: TRBV19; D: TRBD2
DNA: TGTGCCAGCAGCTTAACGCCCGCAGATACGCAGTATTTT; CDR3: CASSLTPADTQYF; J: TRBJ2-3; V: TRBV7-2; D: -
DNA: TGTGCTAGTGGTGTATCTGGTGGCAACGTCCTGACTTTC; CDR3: CASGVSGGNVLTF; J: TRBJ2-6; V: TRBV12-5; D: -
DNA: TGTGCCAGCAGCTTATTGGGGGGCGTAGGCAAAAACATTCAGTACTTC; CDR3: CASSLLGGVGKNIQYF; J: TRBJ2-4; V: TRBV7-9; D: -
DNA: TGCAGCGTTGTTGTCATTTTACAAGAGACCCAGTACTTC; CDR3: CSVVVILQETQYF; J: TRBJ2-5; V: TRBV29-1; D: -
DNA: TGTGCCAGCACGTGGGGGGGAGACACTGAAGCTTTCTTT; CDR3: CASTWGGDTEAFF; J: TRBJ1-1; V: TRBV28; D: -
DNA: TGTGCCATCAGTGAGTCACTAGGCCAAATCCTCTACAATGAGCAGTTCTTC; CDR3: CAISESLGQILYNEQFF; J: TRBJ2-1; V: TRBV10-3; D: -
DNA: TGTGCCAGCAGCTTAGTCAGGGATACGCAGTATTTT; CDR3: CASSLVRDTQYF; J: TRBJ2-3; V: TRBV7-8; D: -
DNA: TGTGCCACCAGCAGGGGGGGGACAGGGGACTACGAGCAGTACTTC; CDR3: CATSRGGTGDYEQYF; J: TRBJ2-7; V: TRBV15; D: TRBD1
DNA: TGCGCCAGCAGCTTGGATCTGCAAGAGACCCAGTACTTC; CDR3: CASSLDLQETQYF; J: TRBJ2-5; V: TRBV5-1; D: -
DNA: TGTGCCAGCAGCCCAGTTGGGGGCGCGAGCAATCAGCCCCAGCATTTT; CDR3: CASSPVGGASNQPQHF; J: TRBJ1-5; V: TRBV7-9; D: -